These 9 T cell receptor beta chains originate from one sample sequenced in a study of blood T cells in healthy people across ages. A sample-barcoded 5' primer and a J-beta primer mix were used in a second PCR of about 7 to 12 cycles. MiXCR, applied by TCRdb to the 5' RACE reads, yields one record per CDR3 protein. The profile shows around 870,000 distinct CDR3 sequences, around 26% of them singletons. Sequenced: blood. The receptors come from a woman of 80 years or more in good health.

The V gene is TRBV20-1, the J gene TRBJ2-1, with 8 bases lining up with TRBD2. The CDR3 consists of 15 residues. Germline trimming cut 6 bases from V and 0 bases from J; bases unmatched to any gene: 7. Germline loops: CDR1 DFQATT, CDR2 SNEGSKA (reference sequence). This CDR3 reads CSAPPLAGSYNEQFF. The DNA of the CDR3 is TGCAGTGCCCCCCCCCTAGCGGGCTCCTACAATGAGCAGTTCTTC.

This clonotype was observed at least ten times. The CDR3 DNA follows: TGCGCCAGCAGCCAACTCAAGGGGGAGACCCAGTACTTC. This encodes CASSQLKGETQYF. The J gene is TRBJ2-5, the V gene TRBV4-3; TRBD1 might be the D (5 bases). Trimming removed 2 bases from V and 5 bases from J, with 9 bases in between. The CDR3 loop spans 13 amino acids. Germline assignment: CDR1 LGHNA and CDR2 YSLEER.

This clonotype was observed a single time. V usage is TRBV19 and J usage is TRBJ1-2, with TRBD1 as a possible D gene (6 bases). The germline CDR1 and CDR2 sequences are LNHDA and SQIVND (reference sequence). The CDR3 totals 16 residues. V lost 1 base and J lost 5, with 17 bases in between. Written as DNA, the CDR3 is TGTGCCAGTAGTATAGCGTCAGGGGTATTGCTGTATGGCTACACCTTC. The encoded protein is CASSIASGVLLYGYTF.

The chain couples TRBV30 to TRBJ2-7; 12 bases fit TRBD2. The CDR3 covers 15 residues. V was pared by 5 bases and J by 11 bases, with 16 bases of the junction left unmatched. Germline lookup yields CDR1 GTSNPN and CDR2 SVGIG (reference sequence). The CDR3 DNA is TGTGCCTGGGCTGGGAGAGGACTAGCGGGGTCTGCTAAGTACTTC. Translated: CAWAGRGLAGSAKYF.

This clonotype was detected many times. The CDR3 protein is CASSVAGDGEQFF. The CDR3 DNA follows: TGTGCCAGCAGCGTAGCCGGGGACGGTGAGCAGTTCTTC. This chain joins TRBV9 and TRBJ2-1; tentatively, D is TRBD1 or TRBD2 (5 bases each). The CDR3 contains 13 residues. Looked up from germline, CDR1 is SGDLS and CDR2 is YYNGEE. V was cut by 0 bases and J by 9 bases, with 10 bases left in between.

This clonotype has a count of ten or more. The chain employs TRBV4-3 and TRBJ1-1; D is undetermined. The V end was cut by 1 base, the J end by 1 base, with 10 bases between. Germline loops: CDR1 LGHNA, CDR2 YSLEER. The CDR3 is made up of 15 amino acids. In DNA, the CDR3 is TGCGCCAGCAGCCAAGGCGCCACAACGAACACTGAAGCTTTCTTT. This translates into CASSQGATTNTEAFF.

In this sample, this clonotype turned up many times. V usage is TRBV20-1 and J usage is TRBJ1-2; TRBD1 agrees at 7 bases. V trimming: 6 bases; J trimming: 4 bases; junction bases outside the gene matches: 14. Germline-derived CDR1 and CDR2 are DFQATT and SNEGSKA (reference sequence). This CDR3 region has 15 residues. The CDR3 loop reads CSANRQGYRGYGYTF. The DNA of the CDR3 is TGCAGTGCGAACCGACAGGGTTATCGGGGCTATGGCTACACCTTC.

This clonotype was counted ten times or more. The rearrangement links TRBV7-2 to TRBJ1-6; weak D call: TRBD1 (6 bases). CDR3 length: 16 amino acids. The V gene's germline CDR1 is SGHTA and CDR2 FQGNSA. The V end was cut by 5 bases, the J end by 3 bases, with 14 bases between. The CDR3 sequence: CASSPNRGGYNSPLHF. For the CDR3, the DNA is TGTGCCAGCAGCCCCAATAGAGGGGGCTATAATTCACCCCTCCACTTT.

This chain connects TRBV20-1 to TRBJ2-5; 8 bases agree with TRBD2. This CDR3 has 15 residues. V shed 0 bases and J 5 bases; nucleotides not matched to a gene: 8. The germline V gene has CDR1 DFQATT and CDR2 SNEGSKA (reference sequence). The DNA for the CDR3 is TGCAGTGCTAGAGATGGAGCGGGGGTTGGTGAGACCCAGTACTTC. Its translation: CSARDGAGVGETQYF.